Listed below are T cell receptor beta chains from one sample, sequenced in a study of CD8+CD57+ T cells in acquired aplastic anemia. TCRdb re-called the reads through MiXCR, storing one row per CDR3 protein. The sample lists 68,000 or so distinct CDR3 sequences, 54% occurring once. The specimen was sorted CD4+, CD8+, or CD8+CD57+ T cells (not recorded which) from PBMCs. The receptor set was obtained from a human donor in good health, serving as a control. Both conserved end residues are part of each CDR3. The D gene is left open where the match is weak. Clone size appears in some rows only: once, few, many, or a class for an expanded clone.

D,J,length,size,V,DNA,CDR3
.,TRBJ2-5,18,.,TRBV20-1,TGCAGTGCTAGAGTGTGGGGTGGGGCCGGGGAGCTGAGGGAGACCCAGTACTTC,CSARVWGGAGELRETQYF
.,TRBJ2-5,18,.,TRBV11-2,TGTGCCAGCAGCCCCATGGCGGGAAGGGGGTCGTTACAAGTGACCCAGTACTTC,CASSPMAGRGSLQVTQYF
.,TRBJ2-1,16,.,TRBV11-1,TGTGCCAGCAGCTTGTCGGTTTACATGCCATACAATGAGCAGTTCTTC,CASSLSVYMPYNEQFF
.,TRBJ1-5,14,.,TRBV19,TGTGCCAGTAGGAACGCAGGGGGCAATCAGCCCCAGCATTTT,CASRNAGGNQPQHF
.,TRBJ1-1,14,.,TRBV15,TGTGCCACCAGCAGAGACCGGGGGAACACTGAAGCTTTCTTT,CATSRDRGNTEAFF
TRBD2,TRBJ2-3,18,.,TRBV5-6,TGTGCCAGCAGCTTGGCGCAAACTAGCGGTCTATGGACAGATACGCAGTATTTT,CASSLAQTSGLWTDTQYF
.,TRBJ1-5,12,.,TRBV15,TGTGCCACCAGCAGAGTCGATCAGCCCCAGCATTTT,CATSRVDQPQHF
TRBD2,TRBJ2-1,16,.,TRBV29-1,TGCAGCGTGCCAGAAATTAGCGGCGGGGGGGGTAAGGAGCAGTTCTTC,CSVPEISGGGGKEQFF
.,TRBJ1-5,13,.,TRBV7-9,TGTGCCAGCAGCTCGTCAGGGGTTCAGCCCCAGCATTTT,CASSSSGVQPQHF
.,TRBJ1-1,16,many,TRBV5-1,TGCGCCAGCAGTCCTCGTCCCGGGCCGCCCAGCGCTGAAGCTTTCTTT,CASSPRPGPPSAEAFF
TRBD2,TRBJ2-3,15,few,TRBV24-1,TGTGCCACCAGTGACCTGACTAGCGGGACAGATACGCAGTATTTT,CATSDLTSGTDTQYF
.,TRBJ2-3,15,.,TRBV9,TGTGCCAGCTGCGATACTAGACGGAGCTACGATACGCAGTATTTT,CASCDTRRSYDTQYF
.,TRBJ2-7,15,.,TRBV11-1,TGTGCCAGCAGCCCCCCGGGAACAGGGCGCTACGAGCAGTACTTC,CASSPPGTGRYEQYF